This T cell receptor beta chain derives from a study of blood T cell repertoires in COVID-19. Clones were sequenced by immunoSEQ multiplex PCR, and TCRdb holds only the in-frame ones, with some missing. The sample shows some 80,000 clones, roughly four fifths of them seen only once. Germline CDR1 MNHEY, CDR2 SVGAGI. V dropped 5 bases and J dropped 0 bases, with 10 bases sitting between them. The CDR3 is 14 amino acids. The receptor's source is a human donor in a cohort sampled during active COVID-19. Specimen: peripheral blood. The J gene is TRBJ1-1, the V gene TRBV6-5, with a tentative D call TRBD1 (5 bases). The CDR3 loop reads CASSTEGVNTEAFF. Here the CDR3 DNA reads TGTGCCAGCAGTACCGAAGGGGTGAACACTGAAGCTTTCTTT.